What follows are 9 T cell receptor beta chains derived from one specimen sequenced in a study of blood T cell repertoires in COVID-19. Clones were read by immunoSEQ multiplex PCR, and TCRdb kept only the in-frame ones, dropping some. The sample records hundreds of thousands of clones, around 90% being singletons. Input material: peripheral blood. Receptor source: a woman in her twenties or thirties with acute or convalescent COVID-19.

The chain is built from TRBV7-9 and TRBJ2-3, with TRBD2 matching 7 bases. Trimming removed 2 bases from V and 0 bases from J; junction bases left unmatched: 2. The CDR3 length is 15 residues. Germline values: CDR1 SEHNR, CDR2 FQNEAQ (reference sequence). The CDR3 coding sequence is TGTGCCAGCAGCTTACAAGCGGGGAGCACAGATACGCAGTATTTT. Its translation is CASSLQAGSTDTQYF. The complete variable domain, with remaining parts taken from reference TRBV7-9 and TRBJ2-3, reads DTGVSQNPRHKITKRGQNVTFRCDPISEHNRLYWYRQTLGQGPEFLTYFQNEAQLEKSRLLSDRFSAERPKGSFSTLEIQRTEQGDSAMYLCASSLQAGSTDTQYFGPGTRLTVL.

V is TRBV19 and J is TRBJ1-4; tentatively, D is TRBD1 (5 bases). Per germline, CDR1 LNHDA and CDR2 SQIVND (reference sequence). Trimming took off 10 bases at V and 0 bases at J, with 12 bases between the two ends. This CDR3 has 14 amino acids. CDR3 nucleotide sequence: TGTGCCACTAAACAGGTCGCAACTAATGAAAAACTGTTTTTT. Translation: CATKQVATNEKLFF.

The chain recombines TRBV6-5 with TRBJ2-1; 7 nucleotides agree with TRBD2. Germline V gene data show CDR1 as MNHEY and CDR2 as SVGAGI. V was pared by 3 bases and J by 4 bases, with 6 bases of the junction left unmatched. This CDR3 has 15 amino acids. CDR3 sequence reads: CASSYKAGSYNEQFF. The DNA for the CDR3 is TGTGCCAGCAGTTATAAAGCGGGGTCTTACAATGAGCAGTTCTTC.

The V gene is TRBV5-3, the J gene TRBJ1-3, with D uncertain. TRBV5-3 is marked as an open reading frame, function uncertain. The CDR3 contains 15 residues. V dropped 1 base and J dropped 4 bases, with 12 bases sitting between them. CDR3 region: CARSLYYRWGNTIYF. Here the CDR3 DNA reads TGTGCCAGAAGCTTGTACTACCGCTGGGGAAACACCATATATTTT.

V usage is TRBV7-3 and J usage is TRBJ2-1; D ambiguous. The CDR3 has 15 residues. The germline CDR1 and CDR2 sequences are SGHTA and FQGTGA. Trimming took off 1 base at V and 8 bases at J, with 15 bases between the two ends. The CDR3 nucleotides read TGTGCCAGCAGCTTAAAGGCCGGGTTTTTGGATGAGCAGTTCTTC. Its translation is CASSLKAGFLDEQFF.

This chain links TRBV5-1 with TRBJ2-1, with a possible D match to TRBD2 (6 bases). The CDR3 spans 13 residues. CDR1 is SGHRS, CDR2 YFSETQ, per germline. V was shortened by 3 bases and J by 4 bases, with 8 bases between the two germline ends. The CDR3 nucleotides are TGCGCCAGCAGCTGGGGACTTTACAATGAGCAGTTCTTC. Its protein product is CASSWGLYNEQFF. Full variable domain (rest looked up from reference TRBV5-1 and TRBJ2-1): KAGVTQTPRYLIKTRGQQVTLSCSPISGHRSVSWYQQTPGQGLQFLFEYFSETQRNKGNFPGRFSGRQFSNSRSEMNVSTLELGDSALYLCASSWGLYNEQFFGPGTRLTVL.

This clone was seen just once. This sequence joins TRBV7-2 and TRBJ2-7; 11 positions match TRBD1. Germline V gene data show CDR1 as SGHTA and CDR2 as FQGNSA. The CDR3 runs 15 residues. The trim removed 1 base at V and 4 bases at J, leaving 3 bases unmatched. The CDR3 region has the DNA TGTGCCAGCAGCTTAGGGACAGGGGGCATGTACGAGCAGTACTTC. This encodes CASSLGTGGMYEQYF.

This chain joins TRBV27 and TRBJ2-7; D is perhaps TRBD2 (5 bases). V was shortened by 5 bases and J by 6 bases, with 11 bases between the two germline ends. CDR3 size: 12 residues. CDR1 and CDR2 (germline): MNHEY, SMNVEV (reference sequence). The CDR3 region is CASSPGRGEQYF. In nucleotides, the CDR3 is TGTGCCAGCAGTCCGGGGAGAGGCGAGCAGTACTTC.

The chain employs TRBV12-5 and TRBJ1-5; 9 bases fit TRBD1. The CDR3 sequence is 15 residues long. Germline V gene sequence: CDR1 LGHNT, CDR2 FRNRAP. V was clipped by 7 bases and J by 2 bases; unmatched bases: 6. The CDR3 spells CASALGQGGNQPQHF. DNA for the CDR3: TGTGCTAGTGCTCTGGGACAGGGTGGCAATCAGCCCCAGCATTTT.